A single sample gave rise to the 14 T cell receptor beta chains below, sequenced in a study of yellow fever vaccine responses in identical twins listed by TCRdb under 2018. Libraries were made using RT-PCR. TCRdb records Illumina HiSeq 2500 as the sequencer. TCRdb cleaned the public reads at Q25 with fastp, built clones with MiXCR and kept in-frame beta chains. Rows are combined by CDR3 protein, so each entry shows the most common genes and DNA. The table for this sample lists roughly 36,000 distinct CDR3 sequences; 45% to 65% of them were counted only once. 4.5% to 5% of the sample rests with the top ten. Sample: T cells from blood (PBMCs), unsorted or a sorted subset (not recorded which), taken before or after yellow fever vaccination (not recorded which). The receptors shown here come from a woman aged 18-29 years who received the yellow fever vaccine. Donor details come from another sample of the same person, matched by shared clones.

The J gene is TRBJ2-7, the V gene TRBV9, with D perhaps TRBD2 (5 bases). Trimming stripped 0 bases from V and 3 bases from J, with 7 bases between. The CDR3 spans 13 residues. Germline assignment: CDR1 SGDLS and CDR2 YYNGEE. The CDR3, as DNA: TGTGCCAGCAGCGTAGACGCGGGCTACGAGCAGTACTTC. This gives the protein CASSVDAGYEQYF.

This rearrangement joins TRBV2 to TRBJ2-7; D is tentatively TRBD1 or TRBD2 (5 bases each). Between the trimmed V and J ends, which lost 1 base and 2 bases, there was a span of 9 bases. This CDR3 is built from 14 residues. Germline V gene lookup returns CDR1 SNHLY and CDR2 FYNNEI. The CDR3, as DNA: TGTGCCAGCAGTGAAGGGGACGGAACCTACGAGCAGTACTTC. Translated, it gives CASSEGDGTYEQYF.

A note on this clonotype: This may be a read error: a much more frequent sequence differs by one nucleotide. CDR3 in DNA: TGTGCCATCATAGGGGAGGCGAGTGGAAACACCATATATTTT. Protein sequence: CAIIGEASGNTIYF. The chain couples TRBV10-3 to TRBJ1-3, with D perhaps matching TRBD1 (5 bases). In germline, CDR1 is ENHRY, CDR2 SYGVKD. The germline V and J ends were trimmed by 7 bases and 3 bases, with 13 bases remaining between them. The CDR3 sequence is 14 residues long.

The table lists this clonotype with a few counts. The rearrangement joins TRBV11-2 to TRBJ2-7; D is possibly TRBD2 (6 bases). Germline V gene sequence: CDR1 SGHAT, CDR2 FQNNGV. The length of the CDR3 is 14 residues. The ends were cut back, 3 bases at V and 1 base at J, with 10 bases in the middle. This chain's CDR3 is CASSFSGWSYEQYF. The CDR3, as DNA: TGTGCCAGCAGCTTTAGCGGTTGGTCCTACGAGCAGTACTTC. Drawing the rest from reference TRBV11-2 and TRBJ2-7, the complete variable domain is EAGVAQSPRYKIIEKRQSVAFWCNPISGHATLYWYQQILGQGPKLLIQFQNNGVVDDSQLPKDRFSAERLKGVDSTLKIQPAKLEDSAVYLCASSFSGWSYEQYFGPGTRLTVT.

This sequence joins TRBV2 and TRBJ1-3, with D unclear. V was clipped by 10 bases and J by 0 bases, with 16 bases between them. CDR3 length equals 15 residues. Germline lookup yields CDR1 SNHLY and CDR2 FYNNEI. The CDR3 DNA is TGTGCCACCAGCGGCGGAAGAAACTCTGGAAACACCATATATTTT. Its translation: CATSGGRNSGNTIYF.

V and J are TRBV25-1 and TRBJ1-1, with 12 nucleotides matching TRBD1. J was trimmed by 7 bases and V by 0 bases; bases with no gene match: 3. CDR3 length: 15 amino acids. Germline loops: CDR1 MGHDK, CDR2 SYGVNS. CDR3 amino acids: CASSEYRDRGREAFF. The DNA for the CDR3 is TGTGCCAGCAGTGAATACCGGGACAGGGGGCGTGAAGCTTTCTTT.

The chain combines TRBV7-8 with TRBJ1-1, with D unclear. The V end lost 1 base, the J end lost 8 bases, and 5 bases lay between the germline ends. This CDR3 region has 11 residues. Germline loops: CDR1 SGHVS, CDR2 FQNEAQ. The CDR3 region is CASSLVGEAFF. DNA for the CDR3: TGTGCCAGCAGCTTAGTGGGGGAAGCTTTCTTT.

The chain has TRBV28 and TRBJ2-7, with a weak D call TRBD1 (6 bases). Trimming cost V 3 bases and J 4 bases, with 7 bases left between them. Germline V lookup: CDR1 MDHEN, CDR2 SYDVKM. The CDR3 extends over 12 amino acids. The CDR3 region is CASSFGQYEQYV. The CDR3 nucleotides read TGTGCCAGCAGTTTCGGACAGTACGAGCAGTACGTC.

This clonotype has only a few counts. The chain joins TRBV18 to TRBJ2-2; D ambiguous. Trimming stripped 4 bases from V and 0 bases from J, with 18 bases between. CDR3 length: 18 amino acids. Germline CDR1 reads KGHSH; CDR2 reads LQKENI. The chain's CDR3 is CASSLVRSGSSNTGELFF. The CDR3 DNA follows: TGTGCCAGCTCACTTGTGCGTTCAGGAAGCTCGAACACCGGGGAGCTGTTTTTT.

This clonotype has only one observation. The chain recombines TRBV11-1 with TRBJ2-7, with 8 bases lining up with TRBD1. This CDR3 contains 15 residues. In germline, CDR1 is SGHAT, CDR2 FQDESV (reference sequence). Germline trimming cut 2 bases from V and 2 bases from J; bases unmatched to any gene: 5. The CDR3 sequence is CASSLMTGVPYEQYF. In DNA form, the CDR3 reads TGTGCCAGCAGCTTAATGACAGGGGTTCCCTACGAGCAGTACTTC. The full variable domain, in which reference TRBV11-1 and TRBJ2-7 provide the parts outside the CDR3, is EAEVAQSPRYKITEKSQAVAFWCDPISGHATLYWYRQILGQGPELLVQFQDESVVDDSQLPKDRFSAERLKGVDSTLKIQPAELGDSAMYLCASSLMTGVPYEQYFGPGTRLTVT.

The V and J genes are TRBV2 and TRBJ1-1; D is unresolved. The CDR3 covers 13 residues. Between the trimmed V and J ends, which lost 4 bases and 4 bases, there was a span of 10 bases. Germline V gene data show CDR1 as SNHLY and CDR2 as FYNNEI. The CDR3 sequence is CASSVRQITEAFF. CDR3 nucleotide sequence: TGTGCCAGCAGTGTCAGGCAGATCACTGAAGCTTTCTTT.

This chain connects TRBV15 to TRBJ2-1, with D perhaps matching TRBD1 or TRBD2 (5 bases each). Germline CDR1 reads LNHNV; CDR2 reads YYDKDF (reference sequence). V shed 6 bases and J shed 1 base, with 16 bases lying between them. CDR3 length: 16 residues. CDR3 DNA sequence: TGTGCCACCAGATTCCGGGACCCTTTTTCCTACAATGAGCAGTTCTTC. Amino acids: CATRFRDPFSYNEQFF.

The rearrangement joins TRBV3-1 to TRBJ2-5; no definite D call. The germline V and J ends were trimmed by 4 bases and 2 bases, with 11 bases remaining between them. Per the germline V gene, CDR1 is LGHDT and CDR2 is YNNKEL (reference sequence). The CDR3 contains 14 residues. In DNA form, the CDR3 reads TGTGCCAGCAGCCCTAAGGCCGGTCAAGAGACCCAGTACTTC. Protein sequence: CASSPKAGQETQYF.

This rearrangement joins TRBV20-1 to TRBJ1-6; perhaps TRBD1 as D (6 bases). Trimming stripped 5 bases from V and 6 bases from J, with 14 bases between. CDR1 and CDR2 (germline): DFQATT, SNEGSKA (reference sequence). The CDR3 totals 14 residues. The CDR3 DNA reads as TGCAGTGCTCGCCCAGGGGCTATTAATTCACCCCTCCACTTT. It specifies CSARPGAINSPLHF.